This T cell receptor (beta chain) appears in the sequencing data of a study of blood T cell repertoires in COVID-19. In the study's own analysis: Nucleated cell number was recorded as an estimate derived from reference gene primer amplification. Using immunoSEQ multiplex PCR, the repertoire was profiled, and TCRdb retains in-frame clones only, with some absent. V, J and clone size derive from that table, while D and trimming were established from the DNA sequence. The repertoire holds roughly 250,000 clones, with roughly 90% as singletons. The CDR3 runs 15 residues. The germline gives CDR1 MNHNY, CDR2 SVGAGI (reference sequence). V trimming: 8 bases; J trimming: 0 bases; junction bases outside the gene matches: 6. In terms of age and location, participants ranged from about 18 to 95 years and lived in about 25 US areas. Participant-reported clinical history was the basis for cohort assignment.

V is TRBV6-6 and J is TRBJ2-2; 7 nucleotides match TRBD1. Sequenced input: PBMCs or T cells enriched from blood (not recorded which). The receptor was isolated from a woman in her fifties or sixties who had recovered from COVID-19. CDR3 sequence reads: CASSSGQANTGELFF. As DNA, the CDR3 is TGTGCCAGCTCCAGCGGACAGGCGAACACCGGGGAGCTGTTTTTT.